The 30 T cell receptor beta chains listed next were all sequenced from one sample in a study of graft-versus-host responses after intestinal transplantation. Clones were sequenced by immunoSEQ multiplex PCR, and TCRdb holds only the in-frame ones, with some missing. The top ten hold less than 5% of the sample, which has more than 12,000 clones, just under 30% seen once. The sequenced sample was alloreactive CD4+ T cells from a mixed lymphocyte reaction culture, obtained before intestinal transplant. Subset indicated: CFSE-low proliferating T cells sorted from approximately 6-day pre-transplant mixed lymphocyte reaction (GvH or HvG direction). These receptor sequences come from a human patient who received an intestinal transplant.

This clone was seen a handful of times. V usage is TRBV6-6 and J usage is TRBJ2-7; 9 nucleotides agree with TRBD2. The V gene end was trimmed by 10 bases and the J gene end by 6 bases; junction bases not matched to a gene: 7. Germline V gives CDR1 MNHNY, CDR2 SVGAGI (reference sequence). This CDR3 comprises 12 residues. CDR3 protein: CATRSGLAEQYF. The CDR3, as DNA: TGTGCCACCCGATCGGGACTAGCCGAGCAGTACTTC.

Here the CDR3 reads CSVEAVAGGPWGGYTF. The CDR3 nucleotides read TGCAGCGTTGAAGCGGTCGCAGGGGGCCCCTGGGGAGGCTACACCTTC. The chain carries TRBV29-1 and TRBJ1-2, with TRBD1 identical over 8 bases. The CDR3 runs to 16 residues. Per the germline V gene, CDR1 is SQVTM and CDR2 is ANQGSEA. V lost 1 base and J lost 8; bases outside the gene matches: 15. Variable domain in full (rest from reference TRBV29-1 and TRBJ1-2): SAVISQKPSRDICQRGTSLTIQCQVDSQVTMMFWYRQQPGQSLTLIATANQGSEATYESGFVIDKFPISRPNLTFSTLTVSNMSPEDSSIYLCSVEAVAGGPWGGYTFGSGTRLTVV.

The chain employs TRBV6-5 and TRBJ1-1; no firm D call. The CDR3 sequence is 11 residues long. CDR1 is MNHEY and CDR2 is SVGAGI in the germline V gene. V dropped 6 bases and J dropped 4 bases, with 6 bases sitting between them. The CDR3 here is CASRTPTEAFF. The CDR3 bases are TGTGCCAGCAGGACGCCCACTGAAGCTTTCTTT.

J is TRBJ2-7 and V is TRBV28; 8 bases agree with TRBD1. J was trimmed by 2 bases and V by 8 bases; bases with no gene match: 14. Germline assignment: CDR1 MDHEN and CDR2 SYDVKM. This CDR3 is 16 amino acids long. CDR3: CASRLGGLQGAYEQYF. CDR3 sequence (DNA): TGTGCCAGCCGACTAGGGGGGCTACAGGGGGCCTACGAGCAGTACTTC.

This clone appeared a few times. CDR3 protein: CASSPWGTGGLMLYNEQFF. CDR3 bases: TGCGCCAGCAGCCCGTGGGGGACAGGGGGGTTGATGCTCTACAATGAGCAGTTCTTC. This chain uses TRBV5-1 with TRBJ2-1, with 11 nucleotides matching TRBD1. The CDR3 has 19 residues. J lost 3 bases, V lost 4 bases, and 15 bases had no gene match. Germline values: CDR1 SGHRS, CDR2 YFSETQ.

The chain links TRBV5-1 to TRBJ1-5, with 7 bases identical to TRBD1. The CDR3 consists of 15 residues. The J segment lost 5 bases and the V segment lost 1 base, leaving 6 bases of the junction unmatched. Germline CDR1 is SGHRS and CDR2 is YFSETQ. CDR3 DNA sequence: TGCGCCAGCAGCTTGATGGGACAGCGTGATCAGCCCCAGCATTTT. This gives the protein CASSLMGQRDQPQHF.

The chain links TRBV7-2 to TRBJ1-1; D not certain. CDR1 is SGHTA, CDR2 FQGNSA, per germline. The length of the CDR3 is 13 residues. V lost 3 bases to trimming and J lost 4 bases, with 9 bases between them. CDR3 bases: TGTGCCAGCAGCTTGGACCCCTCCACTGAAGCTTTCTTT. Its translation: CASSLDPSTEAFF.

The chain joins TRBV19 to TRBJ2-1; 8 bases agree with TRBD1. CDR1 is LNHDA and CDR2 is SQIVND in the germline V gene (reference sequence). CDR3 length: 16 residues. Losses at the gene ends were 8 bases for V and 4 bases for J; bases not matched to a gene: 13. This chain's CDR3 is CASSTLRTGRYNEQFF. Here the CDR3 DNA reads TGTGCCAGTTCCACCCTGAGGACAGGGCGATACAATGAGCAGTTCTTC.

Turning to this clone: The junction shows a germline mismatch at one end, possibly a read error. This CDR3 is also generated by other DNA sequences in the sample. The chain recombines TRBV6-5 with TRBJ2-6; D call uncertain. This CDR3 comprises 13 residues. Germline CDR1 MNHEY, CDR2 SVGAGI. CDR3 in amino acids: CASRLSGANVLTF. CDR3 sequence (DNA): TGTGCTAGCAGGCTCTCTGGGGCCAACGTCCTGACTTTC.

Sample share makes this clone medium-sized. J is TRBJ2-3 and V is TRBV5-1; D perhaps matches TRBD1 (5 bases). CDR3 length equals 14 residues. Trimming took 0 bases from V and 4 from J, leaving 9 bases between them. The germline CDR1 and CDR2 sequences are SGHRS and YFSETQ. The CDR3 bases are TGCGCCAGCAGCTTGGGCAGGGTCCCAGATACGCAGTATTTT. This codes for CASSLGRVPDTQYF.

This clone showed up just a few times. The V and J genes are TRBV6-9 and TRBJ2-7, with D unresolved. This CDR3 is built from 13 residues. The V gene's germline CDR1 is MNHGY and CDR2 SVAAGI. The V end lost 6 bases, the J end lost 0 bases, and 9 bases lay between the germline ends. CDR3 nucleotide sequence: TGTGCCAGCAGAGAACCAGGCTCCTACGAGCAGTACTTC. This gives the protein CASREPGSYEQYF.

The chain combines TRBV9 with TRBJ2-7; D is unclear. Trimming removed 0 bases at V and 6 bases at J, with 13 bases between. Germline-derived CDR1 and CDR2 are SGDLS and YYNGEE. The CDR3 sequence is 14 residues long. CDR3 sequence (DNA): TGTGCCAGCAGCGTAGAGCCAACCCCCTCCGAGCAGTACTTC. Its protein product is CASSVEPTPSEQYF.

The rearrangement links TRBV9 to TRBJ2-7, with 7 positions matching TRBD1. The CDR3 is made up of 13 amino acids. Germline V gene sequence: CDR1 SGDLS, CDR2 YYNGEE. V lost 6 bases to trimming and J lost 4 bases; unmatched junction nucleotides: 7. The CDR3 nucleotides read TGTGCCAGCAACCGACAGGGCGGGTACGAGCAGTACTTC. Translating gives CASNRQGGYEQYF. Filled out from reference TRBV9 and TRBJ2-7, the complete variable domain reads DSGVTQTPKHLITATGQRVTLRCSPRSGDLSVYWYQQSLDQGLQFLIQYYNGEERAKGNILERFSAQQFPDLHSELNLSSLELGDSALYFCASNRQGGYEQYFGPGTRLTVT.

The rearrangement links TRBV6-1 to TRBJ2-3; D is uncertain. CDR1 is MNHNS, CDR2 SASEGT, per germline. Trimming took 4 bases from V and 2 from J, leaving 10 bases between them. The CDR3 covers 14 residues. The CDR3 loop is CASSAAEATDTQYF. CDR3 bases: TGTGCCAGCAGTGCTGCTGAGGCCACAGATACGCAGTATTTT.

The V gene is TRBV6-6, the J gene TRBJ1-1, with D unclear. The CDR3 covers 15 residues. With 0 bases removed from V and 1 base from J, the gap between germline ends came to 9 bases. Germline CDR1 and CDR2: MNHNY and SVGAGI (reference sequence). This CDR3 is CASSYSSGWNTEAFF. In DNA form, the CDR3 reads TGTGCCAGCAGTTACTCGAGTGGGTGGAACACTGAAGCTTTCTTT.

The chain combines TRBV5-1 with TRBJ2-7; possible D gene TRBD2, 6 bases. V shed 0 bases and J shed 1 base, with 11 bases lying between them. The length of the CDR3 is 15 residues. Germline V gene sequence: CDR1 SGHRS, CDR2 YFSETQ. For the CDR3, the DNA is TGCGCCAGCAGCTTGGTGGCTAGCGATTCCTACGAGCAGTACTTC. It codes for CASSLVASDSYEQYF.

The chain couples TRBV6-5 to TRBJ1-3; maybe TRBD1 (6 bases). V lost 2 bases to trimming and J lost 1 base, with 6 bases between them. CDR1 MNHEY and CDR2 SVGAGI come from the germline V gene. The CDR3 has 14 residues. CDR3 coding DNA: TGTGCCAGCAGTTACACAGGGTCTGGAAACACCATATATTTT. It translates to CASSYTGSGNTIYF.

This clone occurred a few times. This chain connects TRBV5-1 to TRBJ2-2; TRBD1 is a possible D gene (5 bases). Germline values: CDR1 SGHRS, CDR2 YFSETQ. Trimming pared 0 bases from V and 7 bases from J, leaving 10 bases between. This CDR3 comprises 14 residues. The CDR3 reads CASSLEGAGGELFF. The CDR3 region has the DNA TGCGCCAGCAGCTTGGAAGGGGCAGGCGGGGAGCTGTTTTTT.

The V and J genes are TRBV5-1 and TRBJ2-3; 10 bases align to TRBD2. Trimming at V came to 1 base and at J to 1 base, leaving 9 bases not matched to a gene. This CDR3 contains 18 residues. From germline, CDR1 is SGHRS and CDR2 YFSETQ. The CDR3 spells CASSLFPSGRGGTDTQYF. CDR3 DNA sequence: TGCGCCAGCAGCTTGTTTCCTAGCGGGAGAGGCGGCACAGATACGCAGTATTTT.

The genes are TRBV27 and TRBJ1-6; 7 bases align to TRBD1. Germline loops: CDR1 MNHEY, CDR2 SMNVEV (reference sequence). The J segment lost 9 bases and the V segment lost 5 bases, leaving 13 bases of the junction unmatched. The CDR3 length is 16 residues. CDR3 amino acids: CASSLQTGRGSSPLHF. Written as DNA, the CDR3 is TGTGCCAGCAGTCTGCAGACAGGGCGGGGAAGTTCACCCCTCCACTTT.

This chain connects TRBV4-1 to TRBJ2-7; D may correspond to TRBD1 or TRBD2 (7 bases each). The CDR3 totals 16 residues. Germline V CDR1 and CDR2: MGHRA, YSYEKL. V was shortened by 4 bases and J by 6 bases, with 22 bases between the two germline ends. CDR3: CASSLQGGTAAGEQYF. The CDR3 DNA sequence: TGCGCCAGCAGCCTCCAGGGGGGGACCGCAGCAGGCGAGCAGTACTTC.

A note on this clone: A junction end diverges from the germline sequence, so it may reflect a read error. CDR3 amino acids: CASSEQRAHNGQFF. Written as DNA, the CDR3 is TGTGCCAGCAGTGAACAGAGGGCCCACAATGGGCAGTTCTTC. The genes are TRBV6-1 and TRBJ2-1; maybe TRBD2 (5 bases). CDR3 size: 14 residues. Germline-derived CDR1 and CDR2 are MNHNS and SASEGT.

The V and J genes are TRBV7-2 and TRBJ1-1, with D tentatively TRBD1 (6 bases). The ends were cut back, 1 base at V and 8 bases at J, with 11 bases in the middle. CDR1 and CDR2 (germline): SGHTA, FQGNSA. CDR3 length equals 13 residues. The CDR3 sequence is CASSLVQGTEAFF. In DNA form, the CDR3 reads TGTGCCAGCAGCTTAGTGCAGGGGACCGAAGCTTTCTTT.

The gene calls are TRBV5-4 and TRBJ1-2; 9 nucleotides match TRBD1. CDR3 size: 16 residues. The J segment lost 4 bases and the V segment lost 2 bases, leaving 9 bases of the junction unmatched. Germline V gene sequence: CDR1 SGHNT, CDR2 YYREEE (reference sequence). The CDR3 here is CASSFGTGSSVYGYTF. The CDR3 DNA reads as TGTGCCAGCAGCTTCGGGACAGGGAGCTCCGTCTATGGCTACACCTTC. Based on the CDR3 plus reference TRBV5-4 and TRBJ1-2, the full variable domain is ETGVTQSPTHLIKTRGQQVTLRCSSQSGHNTVSWYQQALGQGPQFIFQYYREEENGRGNFPPRFSGLQFPNYSSELNVNALELDDSALYLCASSFGTGSSVYGYTFGSGTRLTVV.

This clone has more than one count but fewer than ten. CDR3 loop: CASSPTSGAYNEQFF. The CDR3 bases are TGTGCCAGCTCACCTACTAGCGGGGCCTACAATGAGCAGTTCTTC. V usage is TRBV18 and J usage is TRBJ2-1; 10 bases agree with TRBD2. Germline CDR1 KGHSH, CDR2 LQKENI. V lost 3 bases, J lost 2 bases, and 1 base stayed unmatched. There are 15 residues in the CDR3.

This clone was counted a few times. The rearrangement joins TRBV4-1 to TRBJ2-7, with D possibly called TRBD1 or TRBD2 (6 bases each). Germline V gene sequence: CDR1 MGHRA, CDR2 YSYEKL. Trimming removed 4 bases from V and 1 base from J, with 17 bases in between. The CDR3 loop spans 16 amino acids. The CDR3 is CASSLVGGSRSYEQYF. CDR3 in DNA: TGCGCCAGCAGCCTCGTGGGGGGCTCGAGGTCCTACGAGCAGTACTTC.

The chain uses TRBV27 and TRBJ2-3, with D tentatively TRBD1 or TRBD2 (5 bases each). V dropped 5 bases and J dropped 3 bases, with 15 bases sitting between them. This CDR3 is built from 15 residues. Per the germline V gene, CDR1 is MNHEY and CDR2 is SMNVEV (reference sequence). The CDR3 spells CASSRDGRRTDTQYF. DNA for the CDR3: TGTGCCAGCAGTAGGGACGGACGAAGGACAGATACGCAGTATTTT.

The CDR3 nucleotides are TGTGCCAGCAGCAGAACAAGGGTTCTTTCCTACGAGCAGTACTTC. This translates into CASSRTRVLSYEQYF. V gene TRBV6-6 combines with J gene TRBJ2-7; D is unclear. The V and J ends lost 6 bases and 1 base respectively, with 16 bases between them. CDR3 length equals 15 residues. The germline gives CDR1 MNHNY, CDR2 SVGAGI (reference sequence).

J is TRBJ2-5 and V is TRBV7-8; D ambiguous. Trimming shortened V by 1 base and J by 8 bases, and 5 bases separated the two germline ends. The germline V gene has CDR1 SGHVS and CDR2 FQNEAQ. The CDR3 runs 11 residues. In DNA, the CDR3 is TGTGCCAGCAGCTTAGGAGGTACCCAGTACTTC. Translating it yields CASSLGGTQYF.

The V and J genes are TRBV5-1 and TRBJ2-2; TRBD1 agrees at 9 bases. The CDR3 runs to 15 residues. With V trimmed by 4 bases and J by 4 bases, 5 bases remained unmatched. The germline gives CDR1 SGHRS, CDR2 YFSETQ. This CDR3 reads CASSARDRATGELFF. For the CDR3, the DNA is TGCGCCAGCAGCGCCCGGGACAGGGCCACCGGGGAGCTGTTTTTT.